The clone carrying this T cell receptor (beta chain) was observed a handful of times. Antigen unknown. The data are from a study of T cell repertoires in cytomegalovirus infection. Findings and caveats of the study: CMV-specific TCR beta clonotypes restricted by HLA-C dominated the ex vivo response.

This CDR3 is 12 amino acids long. V lost 5 bases and J lost 9, with 11 bases in between. From germline, CDR1 is SEHNR and CDR2 FQNEAQ (reference sequence). MiXCR was run by TCRdb on the reads, yielding one entry per CDR3 protein. The top ten hold about an eighth of the sample, which has some 940,000 distinct CDR3 sequences, about 33% seen once. This receptor was identified in a human donor in good health (CMV status not recorded). Some clones in this sample may be carry-over from other donors' samples. The chain couples TRBV7-9 to TRBJ2-1; TRBD1 or TRBD2 may be the D gene (6 bases each). Sample: cultured CD8+ T cells from PBMCs, taken from culture after CMV antigen stimulation. The CDR3 reads CASSRRGGEQFF. The CDR3, as DNA: TGTGCCAGCAGCCGCAGGGGAGGTGAGCAGTTCTTC. Using reference TRBV7-9 and TRBJ2-1 for the parts outside the CDR3, the full variable domain is DTGVSQNPRHKITKRGQNVTFRCDPISEHNRLYWYRQTLGQGPEFLTYFQNEAQLEKSRLLSDRFSAERPKGSFSTLEIQRTEQGDSAMYLCASSRRGGEQFFGPGTRLTVL.